Following are 22 T cell receptor beta chains from one sample sequenced in a study of cytomegalovirus exposure and HLA in healthy donors. PCR amplification relied on 60 Vbeta primers (plus 13 Jbeta primers). Produced via immunoSEQ multiplex PCR; TCRdb's table is partial and in-frame only. In the table there are fewer than 250,000 clones, about 90% of which are singletons. The sample was PBMCs. The receptors shown here come from a boy aged 2 to 10 in good health and CMV-seronegative.

Written as DNA, the CDR3 is TGTGCCTGGAGTCAGGGTGGGAATTCACCCCTCCACTTT. Its protein product is CAWSQGGNSPLHF. The chain links TRBV30 to TRBJ1-6; a weak D match, TRBD1 (5 bases). The V gene lost 2 bases and the J gene lost 7 bases, with 9 bases spanning the gap. The CDR3 runs 13 residues. Germline V CDR1 and CDR2: GTSNPN, SVGIG (reference sequence).

This chain links TRBV6-4 with TRBJ2-5; 16 bases are shared with TRBD2. The V and J ends lost 0 bases and 12 bases, in that order; junction bases with no gene match: 10. Germline V lookup: CDR1 MRHNA, CDR2 SNTAGT. The CDR3 is 17 amino acids. CDR3 sequence: CASSDSGTSGGGPMEYF. Written as DNA, the CDR3 is TGTGCCAGCAGTGACTCGGGGACTAGCGGGGGGGGACCGATGGAGTACTTC.

This chain joins TRBV10-3 and TRBJ2-7, with D possibly being TRBD2 (6 bases). CDR1 is ENHRY and CDR2 is SYGVKD in the germline V gene. The CDR3 has 14 residues. V was cut by 2 bases and J by 5 bases, with 13 bases left in between. The CDR3 sequence is CAISEAREVDEQYF. The CDR3 DNA sequence: TGTGCCATCAGTGAGGCCAGGGAGGTTGACGAGCAGTACTTC.

The chain has TRBV28 and TRBJ2-7; D might be TRBD2 (7 bases). Per the germline V gene, CDR1 is MDHEN and CDR2 is SYDVKM. The CDR3 is 16 residues long. V lost 4 bases, J lost 1 base, and 17 bases lay in between. CDR3 coding DNA: TGTGCCAGCAGTTGGGGGGGCCAGGGGCTATCCTACGAGCAGTACTTC. It is translated as CASSWGGQGLSYEQYF. The full variable domain, completed using reference TRBV28 and TRBJ2-7, is DVKVTQSSRYLVKRTGEKVFLECVQDMDHENMFWYRQDPGLGLRLIYFSYDVKMKEKGDIPEGYSVSREKKERFSLILESASTNQTSMYLCASSWGGQGLSYEQYFGPGTRLTVT.

The table lists this clone with a few counts. This chain joins TRBV27 and TRBJ1-1, with D unresolved. Germline-derived CDR1 and CDR2 are MNHEY and SMNVEV (reference sequence). V was cut by 3 bases and J by 5 bases, with 13 bases left in between. The CDR3 is made up of 14 amino acids. In DNA form, the CDR3 reads TGTGCCAGCAGTTTTACGGCAGGAGGAACTGAAGCTTTCTTT. Amino acids: CASSFTAGGTEAFF.

The V and J genes are TRBV5-1 and TRBJ1-3; 12 nucleotides align to TRBD1. The V segment lost 2 bases and the J segment 3 bases; nucleotides outside the gene matches: 12. Germline V gene sequence: CDR1 SGHRS, CDR2 YFSETQ. The CDR3 is 19 amino acids. The CDR3 region has the DNA TGCGCCAGCAGCTTCGGGACAGGGGGCTCCCTAGCTGTTGGAAACACCATATATTTT. This sequence encodes CASSFGTGGSLAVGNTIYF.

V is TRBV2 and J is TRBJ2-7; the match to TRBD1 covers 8 bases. This CDR3 contains 16 residues. J lost 2 bases, V lost 3 bases, and 9 bases had no gene match. Germline-derived CDR1 and CDR2 are SNHLY and FYNNEI. The CDR3 here is CASSDGQGKLPYEQYF. For the CDR3, the DNA is TGTGCCAGCAGTGACGGACAGGGTAAGCTTCCCTACGAGCAGTACTTC.

This clone was observed a handful of times. The chain is built from TRBV28 and TRBJ2-1; 7 nucleotides align to TRBD1. This CDR3 comprises 13 residues. Germline V gives CDR1 MDHEN, CDR2 SYDVKM. V shed 5 bases and J 2 bases; nucleotides not matched to a gene: 0. CDR3 region: CASSTGAYNEQFF. The CDR3 nucleotides read TGTGCCAGCAGTACAGGGGCCTACAATGAGCAGTTCTTC.

This CDR3 reads CASSVTGRKTGELFF. In nucleotides, the CDR3 is TGTGCCAGCAGTGTTACAGGGAGAAAGACCGGGGAGCTGTTTTTT. The genes are TRBV27 and TRBJ2-2, with D possibly being TRBD1 (6 bases). Looked up from germline, CDR1 is MNHEY and CDR2 is SMNVEV (reference sequence). The CDR3 totals 15 residues. V lost 5 bases to trimming and J lost 5 bases, with 15 bases between them.

In its sample, this clone was seen once. The rearrangement uses TRBV29-1 and TRBJ2-1, with 10 bases aligning to TRBD1. The J segment lost 7 bases and the V segment lost 1 base, leaving 7 bases of the junction unmatched. Germline CDR1 reads SQVTM; CDR2 reads ANQGSEA. The CDR3 has 15 residues. DNA of the CDR3: TGCAGCGTTGAAGGGGGACAGGGGATTGGTAATGAGCAGTTCTTC. Encoded protein: CSVEGGQGIGNEQFF.

The chain couples TRBV5-1 to TRBJ2-3; 9 nucleotides align to TRBD1. CDR3 length: 15 residues. V lost 2 bases to trimming and J lost 3 bases; unmatched junction nucleotides: 4. Germline V gene lookup returns CDR1 SGHRS and CDR2 YFSETQ. This CDR3 reads CASSFWDRATDTQYF. The CDR3 DNA reads TGCGCCAGCAGCTTCTGGGACAGGGCAACAGATACGCAGTATTTT.

The chain uses TRBV5-6 and TRBJ1-1; D is uncertain. The germline CDR1 and CDR2 sequences are SGHDT and YYEEEE. Trimming pared 2 bases from V and 1 base from J, leaving 9 bases between. The CDR3 runs 14 residues. CDR3 amino acids: CASSLRRWNTEAFF. CDR3 DNA: TGTGCCAGCAGCTTACGCAGGTGGAACACTGAAGCTTTCTTT.

The V gene is TRBV7-9, the J gene TRBJ2-7; D may be TRBD1 (5 bases). CDR1 is SEHNR, CDR2 FQNEAQ, per germline (reference sequence). This CDR3 contains 12 residues. V was trimmed by 7 bases and J by 3 bases, leaving 10 bases between them. CDR3 residues: CASTIDSYEQYF. DNA of the CDR3: TGTGCCAGCACCATTGACAGCTACGAGCAGTACTTC. Drawing the rest from reference TRBV7-9 and TRBJ2-7, the complete variable domain is DTGVSQNPRHKITKRGQNVTFRCDPISEHNRLYWYRQTLGQGPEFLTYFQNEAQLEKSRLLSDRFSAERPKGSFSTLEIQRTEQGDSAMYLCASTIDSYEQYFGPGTRLTVT.

CDR3 coding DNA: TGTGCCAGCAAGACGGGAACTAACTATGGCTACACCTTC. Translated: CASKTGTNYGYTF. V usage is TRBV6-1 and J usage is TRBJ1-2; D not resolved. Trimming pared 7 bases from V and 0 bases from J, leaving 9 bases between. CDR3 length equals 13 residues. Germline-derived CDR1 and CDR2 are MNHNS and SASEGT.

The V and J genes are TRBV19 and TRBJ2-5, with 8 bases aligning to TRBD2. After removal of 3 bases from V and 3 bases from J, the junction contained 9 bases not matched to a gene. In germline, CDR1 is LNHDA, CDR2 SQIVND (reference sequence). The CDR3 length is 16 residues. This CDR3 reads CASSISRTSTEETQYF. The DNA of the CDR3 is TGTGCCAGTAGTATTTCGCGGACTAGCACTGAAGAGACCCAGTACTTC.

The chain recombines TRBV30 with TRBJ1-5; TRBD1 might be the D (6 bases). The CDR3 contains 15 residues. Germline V CDR1 and CDR2: GTSNPN, SVGIG (reference sequence). CDR3 residues: CALDGGQYSNQPQHF. The CDR3 region has the DNA TGTGCATTGGACGGGGGGCAGTATAGCAATCAGCCCCAGCATTTT.

V is TRBV6-5 and J is TRBJ2-5; D possibly corresponds to TRBD2 (7 bases). This CDR3 comprises 15 residues. Trimming pared 8 bases from V and 5 bases from J, leaving 21 bases between. Germline CDR1 is MNHEY and CDR2 is SVGAGI. The CDR3 sequence: CASGRVGGPLETQYF. In DNA, the CDR3 is TGTGCCAGCGGACGGGTGGGGGGGCCTTTGGAGACCCAGTACTTC.

CDR3 protein: CATSSDRGLGTDTQYF. The DNA for the CDR3 is TGTGCCACCAGCTCCGACAGGGGGCTTGGGACAGATACGCAGTATTTT. The genes are TRBV15 and TRBJ2-3, with 10 nucleotides matching TRBD1. CDR1 is LNHNV and CDR2 is YYDKDF in the germline V gene (reference sequence). The CDR3 is made up of 16 amino acids. V lost 5 bases, J lost 3 bases, and 8 bases stayed unmatched. Full variable domain (outside the CDR3, taken from reference TRBV15 and TRBJ2-3): DAMVIQNPRYQVTQFGKPVTLSCSQTLNHNVMYWYQQKSSQAPKLLFHYYDKDFNNEADTPDNFQSRRPNTSFCFLDIRSPGLGDTAMYLCATSSDRGLGTDTQYFGPGTRLTVL.

As for this clone: Other DNA sequences in the sample encode the same CDR3. V is TRBV7-6 and J is TRBJ1-3, with 9 bases matching TRBD1. The CDR3 is made up of 16 amino acids. V lost 6 bases, J lost 3 bases, and 9 bases stayed unmatched. Germline CDR1 reads SGHVS; CDR2 reads FNYEAQ. The CDR3 DNA sequence: TGTGCCAGCAGTTATAAGGACAGGGGTCATGGAAACACCATATATTTT. Encoded protein: CASSYKDRGHGNTIYF.

V is TRBV29-1 and J is TRBJ2-3, with 11 bases identical to TRBD2. The CDR3 totals 14 residues. Germline CDR1 reads SQVTM; CDR2 reads ANQGSEA. V lost 5 bases to trimming and J lost 3 bases; unmatched junction nucleotides: 4. Written as DNA, the CDR3 is TGCAGCGTTCCAATAGCGGGAGGGACAGATACGCAGTATTTT. It is translated as CSVPIAGGTDTQYF.

CDR3 region: CASSLNHEQYF. The CDR3 nucleotides are TGTGCCAGCTCACTAAATCACGAGCAGTACTTC. The gene calls are TRBV18 and TRBJ2-7; D call uncertain. Deletions cut 4 bases from V and 5 bases from J, with 6 bases between. Germline CDR1 is KGHSH and CDR2 is LQKENI. The CDR3 extends over 11 amino acids. Combining the CDR3 with reference TRBV18 and TRBJ2-7 gives the whole variable domain NAGVMQNPRHLVRRRGQEARLRCSPMKGHSHVYWYRQLPEEGLKFMVYLQKENIIDESGMPKERFSAEFPKEGPSILRIQQVVRGDSAAYFCASSLNHEQYFGPGTRLTVT.

The chain has TRBV19 and TRBJ1-5, with D tentatively TRBD1 (5 bases). The CDR3 runs 15 residues. Looked up from germline, CDR1 is LNHDA and CDR2 is SQIVND (reference sequence). Between the trimmed V and J ends, which lost 1 base and 4 bases, there was a span of 11 bases. CDR3 residues: CASSIGGTPNQPQHF. CDR3 bases: TGTGCCAGTAGTATAGGCGGGACCCCAAATCAGCCCCAGCATTTT.